This T cell receptor beta chain was recorded in a study of T cell changes during pregnancy in multiple sclerosis (dated by TCRdb to about 2019). About the full investigation: In women with multiple sclerosis, the researchers looked at how the T cell repertoire shifted as pregnancy progressed.

In the case of this clone: There is no known antigen for this receptor. No clone much larger than this one lies a single base away; base qualities are absent.

Libraries were made using the immunoSEQ multiplex PCR assay. TCRdb re-hosts the immuneACCESS table, in-frame sequences only. Its copies lack some clones; in the studies checked, an unresolved V gene accounts for under half of them, and the cause for the rest is not known. Within this sample are some 77,000 clones, with about 92% of them counted one time only. The top ten hold around 0.2% of the sample. Sequencing was performed on CD4+ T cells from peripheral blood mononuclear cells, taken before pregnancy. This receptor was taken from a female donor with multiple sclerosis, enrolled in a pregnancy study.

The CDR3 region reads CASSIGLTPLLAAQETQYF. The DNA sequence follows: TGTGCCAGTAGTATAGGGTTGACCCCTCTGCTAGCGGCCCAAGAGACCCAGTACTTC. The chain was built from TRBV19 and TRBJ2-5; TRBD2 matches 7 bases in the middle. From V the trimming removes 1 base and from J it removes 1 base, while the gene matches leave 15 bases of the junction unaccounted for. CDR1 and CDR2, looked up from the germline V gene (reference sequence), are LNHDA and SQIVND. The CDR3 runs 19 amino acids, cysteine and phenylalanine included. Only CDR3 DNA is held: 57 bases, read in frame from base 1.